This note documents a single T cell receptor (beta chain) sequence. Its antigen remains unidentified. Germline-derived CDR1 and CDR2 are GTSNPN and SVGIG (reference sequence). CDR3 length equals 15 residues. The V end lost 1 base, the J end lost 5 bases, and 15 bases lay between the germline ends. This entry belongs to a study of cytomegalovirus exposure and HLA in healthy donors. Study-wide results and limits: The authors later found HLA-associated TCR beta chains more clonally expanded than equally common others. With further analysis later on, most CMV-associated TCR beta chains appeared HLA-restricted. A later analysis reportedly found that, within productive TCRs, an Asian-associated ancestry cluster had fewer N-insertions than the mean observed across the approximately 700 donors.

Vbeta (60) and Jbeta (13) primers were used in the PCR. Profiling relied on immunoSEQ multiplex PCR, and the TCRdb table lists in-frame clones only, not all of them. The sample has 120,000 or so clones, about 81% seen once. This clonotype was sampled from a man aged 40-50 years in good health and CMV-seronegative. What was sequenced was PBMCs. V and J are TRBV30 and TRBJ1-5, with unresolved D. The CDR3 DNA reads as TGTGCCTGGAGTGGATCAGGACTAGCATATCAGCCCCAGCATTTT. Protein product: CAWSGSGLAYQPQHF. Full variable domain (remainder filled in from reference TRBV30 and TRBJ1-5): SQTIHQWPATLVQPVGSPLSLECTVEGTSNPNLYWYRQAAGRGLQLLFYSVGIGQISSEVPQNLSASRPQDRQFILSSKKLLLSDSGFYLCAWSGSGLAYQPQHFGDGTRLSIL.